The 4 T cell receptor beta chains below were found in one sample sequenced in a study of Ad26.COV2.S vaccination and SARS-CoV-2 variants. Treatment described: roughly 19 received Ad26.COV2.S at low or high dose, single or two shots; several received placebo; per-sample allocation not given. After the first vaccine or placebo injection, samples were drawn on day 63. Clones were sequenced by immunoSEQ multiplex PCR, and TCRdb holds only the in-frame ones, with some missing. The profile covers roughly 700,000 clones, with 89% appearing a single time and around 1.4% taken by the ten largest. The specimen was peripheral blood, collected in a trial of Ad26.COV2.S vaccine versus placebo. Receptors originate from a person between 18 and 65 years old who received the Ad26.COV2.S COVID-19 vaccine or a placebo.

This rearrangement joins TRBV5-8 to TRBJ2-5; the D gene is possibly TRBD2 (6 bases). Germline lookup yields CDR1 SGHTS and CDR2 YDEGEE. The CDR3 spans 15 residues. V dropped 1 base and J dropped 5 bases, with 15 bases sitting between them. This CDR3 reads CASSLWASGRETQYF. Written as DNA, the CDR3 is TGTGCCAGCAGCTTGTGGGCCTCGGGGAGGGAGACCCAGTACTTC.

This chain links TRBV7-9 with TRBJ1-2; D gene uncertain. CDR3 size: 15 residues. Germline V gives CDR1 SEHNR, CDR2 FQNEAQ (reference sequence). Trimming stripped 1 base from V and 2 bases from J, with 11 bases between. The CDR3 bases are TGTGCCAGCAGCTTAGGGAATGACGGAAACTATGGCTACACCTTC. Protein product: CASSLGNDGNYGYTF.

The chain has TRBV7-9 and TRBJ2-1; 14 bases line up with TRBD2. Per germline, CDR1 SEHNR and CDR2 FQNEAQ (reference sequence). The CDR3 length is 15 residues. Trimming cost V 6 bases and J 7 bases; bases outside gene matches: 5. This CDR3 is CASRSGTSGGNEQFF. The CDR3 DNA reads TGTGCCAGCAGATCCGGGACTAGCGGGGGTAATGAGCAGTTCTTC.

The chain uses TRBV5-4 and TRBJ2-1; D gene ambiguous. V lost 0 bases and J lost 0, with 7 bases in between. Germline V gives CDR1 SGHNT, CDR2 YYREEE (reference sequence). The CDR3 is made up of 15 amino acids. The CDR3, as DNA: TGTGCCAGCAGCTTGGAAGGATACTCCTACAATGAGCAGTTCTTC. Its translation is CASSLEGYSYNEQFF.